Listed below are T cell receptor beta chains from one sample, sequenced in a study of blood T cell repertoires in COVID-19. Sequencing was performed with immunoSEQ multiplex PCR; in TCRdb, only in-frame clones are kept and a portion is missing. The table shows approximately 130,000 clones, with about 85% occurring only once. Sequencing was carried out using peripheral blood. These receptors came from a human donor in a cohort sampled during active COVID-19. The CDR3 runs from the conserved cysteine through the conserved F or W. The D gene is left open where the match is weak. Expanded clones are given a class, and other clones once, few, many or no size at all.

J | D | V | size | CDR3 | DNA
TRBJ1-4 | . | TRBV23-1 | . | CARYTEKLFF | TGCGCCAGATACACCGAAAAACTGTTTTTT
TRBJ2-3 | TRBD1 | TRBV11-2 | . | CASSLDREDTQYF | TGTGCCAGCAGCTTGGACAGGGAAGATACGCAGTATTTT
TRBJ1-2 | TRBD1 | TRBV6-5 | . | CASSYFSGQNYGYTF | TGTGCCAGCAGTTACTTCTCGGGACAGAACTATGGCTACACCTTC
TRBJ1-6 | . | TRBV30 | . | CAWNKEVSPLHF | TGTGCCTGGAATAAGGAGGTATCACCCCTCCACTTT
TRBJ1-1 | . | TRBV5-1 | once | CASSLGAGVGEAFF | TGCGCCAGCAGCTTGGGGGCAGGGGTCGGTGAAGCTTTCTTT
TRBJ1-1 | . | TRBV30 | . | CACGGGNTEAFF | TGTGCCTGTGGGGGAGGGAACACTGAAGCTTTCTTT
TRBJ1-2 | . | TRBV9 | . | CASSAHQKNYGYTF | TGTGCCAGCAGCGCTCATCAGAAAAACTATGGCTACACCTTC
TRBJ1-5 | . | TRBV3-1/TRBV3-2 | once | CASSQTGVFGQPQHF | TGTGCCAGCAGCCAAACAGGCGTATTCGGTCAGCCCCAGCATTTT
TRBJ2-3 | TRBD2 | TRBV7-2 | . | CASSFLVSGESTDTQYF | TGTGCCAGCAGCTTTCTCGTGAGCGGGGAAAGCACAGATACGCAGTATTTT
TRBJ1-6 | . | TRBV5-4 | . | CASSLVGSNSPLHF | TGTGCCAGCAGCTTGGTCGGTTCTAATTCACCCCTCCACTTT
TRBJ1-1 | . | TRBV30 | . | CAWSGGLDRLNTEAFF | TGTGCCTGGAGTGGAGGACTGGACAGATTGAACACTGAAGCTTTCTTT
TRBJ1-4 | . | TRBV6-2/TRBV6-3 | . | CASSYSSRRDEKLFF | TGTGCCAGCAGTTACTCATCGCGCCGTGATGAAAAACTGTTTTTT
TRBJ2-3 | . | TRBV7-9 | once | CASSLPGTVTDTQYF | TGTGCCAGCAGCTTACCCGGGACTGTCACAGATACGCAGTATTTT
TRBJ2-2 | . | TRBV7-7 | . | CASSSLATGELFF | TGTGCCAGCAGCTCGCTAGCGACCGGGGAGCTGTTTTTT
TRBJ1-2 | TRBD1 | TRBV6-2/TRBV6-3 | . | CASSTGGWYGYTF | TGTGCCAGCAGTACAGGGGGCTGGTATGGCTACACCTTC
TRBJ1-1 | . | TRBV4-3 | . | CASRHQGWETEAFF | TGCGCCAGCAGACATCAGGGGTGGGAGACTGAAGCTTTCTTT
TRBJ1-2 | . | TRBV19 | . | CASSIEGLRNYGYTF | TGTGCCAGTAGTATAGAGGGCCTTAGGAACTATGGCTACACCTTC
TRBJ1-1 | . | TRBV5-1 | . | CASSFAVHGTEAFF | TGCGCCAGCAGCTTCGCAGTCCATGGCACTGAAGCTTTCTTT
TRBJ1-3 | . | TRBV19 | . | CASSLTEVAGNTIYF | TGTGCCAGTAGTCTCACCGAGGTCGCTGGAAACACCATATATTTT
TRBJ2-2 | . | TRBV5-1 | . | CASSIRTGPGELFF | TGCGCCAGCAGCATACGCACAGGGCCCGGGGAGCTGTTTTTT
TRBJ1-5 | . | TRBV19 | . | CASSPQGNSNQPQHF | TGTGCCAGTAGTCCCCAGGGGAATAGCAATCAGCCCCAGCATTTT
TRBJ1-2 | TRBD1 | TRBV24-1 | . | CATSEPGGPNYGYTF | TGTGCCACCAGTGAACCAGGGGGCCCAAACTATGGCTACACCTTC
TRBJ1-2 | TRBD1 | TRBV19 | . | CASSPRDRDGYTF | TGTGCCAGTAGTCCCCGGGACAGGGACGGCTACACCTTC
TRBJ2-5 | TRBD2 | TRBV5-5 | . | CASSFGLAGGGETQYF | TGTGCCAGCAGCTTCGGACTAGCGGGAGGAGGAGAGACCCAGTACTTC
TRBJ2-7 | . | TRBV4-1 | . | CASSQDSGDYEQYF | TGCGCCAGCAGCCAAGATTCCGGGGACTACGAGCAGTACTTC
TRBJ1-2 | TRBD1 | TRBV5-1 | once | CASSLRARGQGYGYTF | TGCGCCAGCAGCCTTCGGGCCCGAGGACAGGGGTATGGCTACACCTTC
TRBJ2-7 | . | TRBV20-1 | few | CSATAGEQYF | TGCAGTGCCACAGCTGGGGAGCAGTACTTC
TRBJ1-1 | TRBD1 | TRBV9 | . | CASSVLQGAMNTEAFF | TGTGCCAGCAGCGTACTACAGGGGGCGATGAACACTGAAGCTTTCTTT
TRBJ2-1 | TRBD1 | TRBV7-2 | . | CASSFDRDPYNEQFF | TGTGCCAGCAGCTTCGACAGGGATCCCTACAATGAGCAGTTCTTC
TRBJ2-1 | . | TRBV13 | . | CASRGADLDSYNEQFF | TGTGCCAGCAGGGGGGCAGACTTAGACTCCTACAATGAGCAGTTCTTC
TRBJ1-3 | . | TRBV11-3 | . | CASSPNVGATIYF | TGTGCCAGCAGCCCCAACGTGGGAGCTACCATATATTTT
TRBJ2-4 | TRBD2 | TRBV28 | . | CASRAGGPQTIQYF | TGTGCCAGCAGAGCGGGAGGGCCCCAAACCATTCAGTACTTC
TRBJ1-6 | . | TRBV4-1 | . | CASSQAPAVQYNSPLHF | TGCGCCAGCAGCCAAGCGCCAGCGGTACAATATAATTCACCCCTCCACTTT
TRBJ1-1 | . | TRBV20-1 | . | CSVQQGTEAFF | TGCAGTGTGCAACAGGGCACTGAAGCTTTCTTT
TRBJ2-5 | TRBD2 | TRBV11-3 | . | CASSSRTSGAETQYF | TGTGCCAGCAGCTCGCGGACTAGCGGGGCGGAGACCCAGTACTTC
TRBJ2-7 | . | TRBV7-9 | . | CASSLAEPPYEQYF | TGTGCCAGCAGCTTAGCGGAGCCGCCCTACGAGCAGTACTTC
TRBJ2-1 | TRBD1 | TRBV24-1 | . | CATRGGGYNEQFF | TGTGCCACCCGAGGGGGCGGATACAATGAGCAGTTCTTC
TRBJ1-5 | TRBD1 | TRBV6-5 | . | CASSTGGGQPQHF | TGTGCCAGCAGTACAGGGGGGGGTCAGCCCCAGCATTTT
TRBJ1-5 | TRBD1 | TRBV6-6 | . | CASSTGTGRNQPQHF | TGTGCCAGCAGTACCGGGACAGGACGGAATCAGCCCCAGCATTTT
TRBJ2-2 | . | TRBV19 | . | CASSISAPNTGELFF | TGTGCCAGTAGTATTAGTGCCCCGAACACCGGGGAGCTGTTTTTT
TRBJ1-5 | TRBD1 | TRBV3-1/TRBV3-2 | once | CASSLGTGPNQPQHF | TGTGCCAGCAGCCTTGGGACAGGACCAAATCAGCCCCAGCATTTT
TRBJ1-2 | . | TRBV7-9 | . | CASSLRQAVDYGYTF | TGTGCCAGCAGCTTACGGCAAGCGGTAGACTATGGCTACACCTTC
TRBJ1-1 | TRBD1 | TRBV19 | . | CATRQGEGVAFF | TGTGCCACCAGACAGGGGGAAGGGGTAGCTTTCTTT
TRBJ2-3 | . | TRBV4-3 | . | CASSLRYDVSQPGDTQYF | TGCGCCAGCAGCCTTAGGTATGACGTTTCCCAACCCGGGGATACGCAGTATTTT
TRBJ1-3 | . | TRBV2 | . | CASTRAGNTIYF | TGTGCCAGCACGAGGGCTGGAAACACCATATATTTT
TRBJ1-2 | TRBD1 | TRBV19 | . | CASSIFPPTGIHGYTF | TGTGCCAGTAGTATTTTCCCCCCGACAGGGATCCATGGCTACACCTTC
TRBJ2-2 | . | TRBV7-2 | . | CASSSGDVSGELFF | TGTGCCAGCAGCTCGGGGGATGTCTCCGGGGAGCTGTTTTTT
TRBJ1-4 | TRBD1 | TRBV15 | . | CATSPGRGQGLEKLFF | TGTGCCACCAGCCCGGGGCGAGGACAGGGGTTGGAAAAACTGTTTTTT
TRBJ2-3 | . | TRBV9 | . | CASSLVLADTQYF | TGTGCCAGCAGCTTGGTCCTAGCGGATACGCAGTATTTT
TRBJ2-7 | . | TRBV7-8 | . | CASSPSRGGEQYF | TGTGCCAGCAGCCCATCGAGAGGGGGCGAGCAGTACTTC
TRBJ2-1 | TRBD2 | TRBV9 | . | CASSVAGVGNEQFF | TGTGCCAGCAGCGTGGCGGGAGTCGGTAATGAGCAGTTCTTC
TRBJ1-5 | . | TRBV19 | . | CASSSPGQPQHF | TGTGCCAGTAGTTCCCCCGGTCAGCCCCAGCATTTT
TRBJ2-3 | TRBD2 | TRBV24-1 | . | CATSDSLAGATDTQYF | TGTGCCACCAGTGATTCCCTAGCGGGAGCCACAGATACGCAGTATTTT
TRBJ1-2 | . | TRBV9 | . | CASSPEGFGYGYTF | TGTGCCAGCAGCCCAGAGGGTTTCGGCTATGGCTACACCTTC
TRBJ2-3 | TRBD1 | TRBV7-8 | . | CASILTGSDTQYF | TGTGCCAGCATCCTGACAGGGAGCGATACGCAGTATTTT
TRBJ1-2 | . | TRBV14 | once | CASSQDLAAGGYTF | TGTGCCAGCAGCCAAGATTTGGCCGCGGGCGGCTACACCTTC
TRBJ1-1 | TRBD1 | TRBV5-4 | . | CASSLALGGGSIFPAEAFF | TGTGCCAGCAGCTTGGCATTAGGGGGCGGGTCAATCTTTCCCGCTGAAGCTTTCTTT
TRBJ1-5 | . | TRBV12-3/TRBV12-4 | . | CASSPRGQPQHF | TGTGCCAGCAGTCCCAGGGGACAGCCCCAGCATTTT